The 8 T cell receptor beta chains in this list originate from one sample, sequenced in a study of naive and memory T cell subsets. Study results and limitations: Naive repertoires, especially CD8, held a few larger clonotypes, possibly memory cells re-expressing CD45RA.

Their antigen targets remain unknown. Both TRBC1 and TRBC2 were covered by a beta constant-region primer of two equimolar oligonucleotides. Nested alpha and beta constant-region primers with the SP2 primer drove four PCR rounds on ligated cDNA. TCRdb reanalysed the UMI-ligation and nested PCR reads using MiXCR and keeps one entry per CDR3 protein. Here the sample spans roughly 150,000 distinct CDR3 sequences, approximately 22% being singletons. Sequences were obtained from naive CD4+ T cells from blood. The receptors were sampled from a human donor in good health.

This sequence joins TRBV7-8 and TRBJ1-2; tentatively, D is TRBD1 (5 bases). With 1 base removed from V and 6 bases from J, the gap between germline ends came to 15 bases. There are 15 residues in the CDR3. The germline gives CDR1 SGHVS, CDR2 FQNEAQ. The CDR3 region is CASSLGAAGSDGYTF. For the CDR3, the DNA is TGTGCCAGCAGCTTAGGGGCGGCAGGGAGTGATGGCTACACCTTC.

The genes are TRBV20-1 and TRBJ2-7; TRBD2 agrees at 8 bases. V shed 6 bases and J 4 bases; nucleotides not matched to a gene: 11. CDR1 DFQATT and CDR2 SNEGSKA come from the germline V gene (reference sequence). CDR3 size: 14 residues. The CDR3: CSATGRGGLYEQYF. In DNA, the CDR3 is TGCAGTGCAACCGGACGGGGGGGCTTGTACGAGCAGTACTTC.

The chain has TRBV29-1 and TRBJ2-3; 7 positions agree with TRBD1. From germline, CDR1 is SQVTM and CDR2 ANQGSEA. Trimming took 3 bases from V and 0 from J; bases not matched to a gene: 0. The CDR3 is 13 amino acids. The CDR3 DNA is TGCAGCGTTGAGGGACAGAGCACAGATACGCAGTATTTT. Translating it yields CSVEGQSTDTQYF.

The chain joins TRBV7-2 to TRBJ2-7; TRBD1 aligns across 7 bases. The germline V gene encodes CDR1 SGHTA and CDR2 FQGNSA. CDR3 size: 13 residues. J lost 4 bases, V lost 5 bases, and 5 bases had no gene match. This chain's CDR3 is CASSRDRTYEQYF. As DNA, the CDR3 is TGTGCCAGCAGCCGGGACAGAACATACGAGCAGTACTTC.

The chain employs TRBV29-1 and TRBJ2-3; TRBD2 agrees at 13 bases. Germline values: CDR1 SQVTM, CDR2 ANQGSEA. J was trimmed by 3 bases and V by 7 bases; bases with no gene match: 10. The CDR3 has 16 residues. The CDR3 region is CSDRETSGGMTDTQYF. CDR3 in DNA: TGCAGCGACCGAGAGACTAGCGGGGGGATGACAGATACGCAGTATTTT.

This clonotype was seen more than once but under ten times. This rearrangement joins TRBV28 to TRBJ2-1, with D perhaps TRBD1 (6 bases). The V end was cut by 5 bases, the J end by 9 bases, with 20 bases between. CDR1 MDHEN and CDR2 SYDVKM come from the germline V gene. CDR3 length: 15 amino acids. CDR3 nucleotides: TGTGCCAGCAGTCGATTTTCAGGGGTTGGGAGTGAGCAGTTCTTC. Encoded protein: CASSRFSGVGSEQFF.

This clonotype was counted a few times. This chain links TRBV11-2 with TRBJ1-2; no clear D. The V end was cut by 0 bases, the J end by 7 bases, with 18 bases between. Germline CDR1 reads SGHAT; CDR2 reads FQNNGV. This CDR3 comprises 16 residues. The CDR3 spells CASSLDIGIGFGGYTF. CDR3 DNA: TGTGCCAGCAGCTTAGATATAGGGATCGGATTTGGTGGCTACACCTTC.

This clonotype was observed at least ten times. CDR3 region: CSALRGAGGPGGITDTQYF. CDR3 bases: TGCAGCGCTCTACGGGGGGCGGGAGGGCCAGGAGGGATCACAGATACGCAGTATTTT. V is TRBV29-1 and J is TRBJ2-3; 9 bases align to TRBD2. Germline assignment: CDR1 SQVTM and CDR2 ANQGSEA. Germline trimming cut 7 bases from V and 2 bases from J; bases unmatched to any gene: 22. CDR3 size: 19 residues.